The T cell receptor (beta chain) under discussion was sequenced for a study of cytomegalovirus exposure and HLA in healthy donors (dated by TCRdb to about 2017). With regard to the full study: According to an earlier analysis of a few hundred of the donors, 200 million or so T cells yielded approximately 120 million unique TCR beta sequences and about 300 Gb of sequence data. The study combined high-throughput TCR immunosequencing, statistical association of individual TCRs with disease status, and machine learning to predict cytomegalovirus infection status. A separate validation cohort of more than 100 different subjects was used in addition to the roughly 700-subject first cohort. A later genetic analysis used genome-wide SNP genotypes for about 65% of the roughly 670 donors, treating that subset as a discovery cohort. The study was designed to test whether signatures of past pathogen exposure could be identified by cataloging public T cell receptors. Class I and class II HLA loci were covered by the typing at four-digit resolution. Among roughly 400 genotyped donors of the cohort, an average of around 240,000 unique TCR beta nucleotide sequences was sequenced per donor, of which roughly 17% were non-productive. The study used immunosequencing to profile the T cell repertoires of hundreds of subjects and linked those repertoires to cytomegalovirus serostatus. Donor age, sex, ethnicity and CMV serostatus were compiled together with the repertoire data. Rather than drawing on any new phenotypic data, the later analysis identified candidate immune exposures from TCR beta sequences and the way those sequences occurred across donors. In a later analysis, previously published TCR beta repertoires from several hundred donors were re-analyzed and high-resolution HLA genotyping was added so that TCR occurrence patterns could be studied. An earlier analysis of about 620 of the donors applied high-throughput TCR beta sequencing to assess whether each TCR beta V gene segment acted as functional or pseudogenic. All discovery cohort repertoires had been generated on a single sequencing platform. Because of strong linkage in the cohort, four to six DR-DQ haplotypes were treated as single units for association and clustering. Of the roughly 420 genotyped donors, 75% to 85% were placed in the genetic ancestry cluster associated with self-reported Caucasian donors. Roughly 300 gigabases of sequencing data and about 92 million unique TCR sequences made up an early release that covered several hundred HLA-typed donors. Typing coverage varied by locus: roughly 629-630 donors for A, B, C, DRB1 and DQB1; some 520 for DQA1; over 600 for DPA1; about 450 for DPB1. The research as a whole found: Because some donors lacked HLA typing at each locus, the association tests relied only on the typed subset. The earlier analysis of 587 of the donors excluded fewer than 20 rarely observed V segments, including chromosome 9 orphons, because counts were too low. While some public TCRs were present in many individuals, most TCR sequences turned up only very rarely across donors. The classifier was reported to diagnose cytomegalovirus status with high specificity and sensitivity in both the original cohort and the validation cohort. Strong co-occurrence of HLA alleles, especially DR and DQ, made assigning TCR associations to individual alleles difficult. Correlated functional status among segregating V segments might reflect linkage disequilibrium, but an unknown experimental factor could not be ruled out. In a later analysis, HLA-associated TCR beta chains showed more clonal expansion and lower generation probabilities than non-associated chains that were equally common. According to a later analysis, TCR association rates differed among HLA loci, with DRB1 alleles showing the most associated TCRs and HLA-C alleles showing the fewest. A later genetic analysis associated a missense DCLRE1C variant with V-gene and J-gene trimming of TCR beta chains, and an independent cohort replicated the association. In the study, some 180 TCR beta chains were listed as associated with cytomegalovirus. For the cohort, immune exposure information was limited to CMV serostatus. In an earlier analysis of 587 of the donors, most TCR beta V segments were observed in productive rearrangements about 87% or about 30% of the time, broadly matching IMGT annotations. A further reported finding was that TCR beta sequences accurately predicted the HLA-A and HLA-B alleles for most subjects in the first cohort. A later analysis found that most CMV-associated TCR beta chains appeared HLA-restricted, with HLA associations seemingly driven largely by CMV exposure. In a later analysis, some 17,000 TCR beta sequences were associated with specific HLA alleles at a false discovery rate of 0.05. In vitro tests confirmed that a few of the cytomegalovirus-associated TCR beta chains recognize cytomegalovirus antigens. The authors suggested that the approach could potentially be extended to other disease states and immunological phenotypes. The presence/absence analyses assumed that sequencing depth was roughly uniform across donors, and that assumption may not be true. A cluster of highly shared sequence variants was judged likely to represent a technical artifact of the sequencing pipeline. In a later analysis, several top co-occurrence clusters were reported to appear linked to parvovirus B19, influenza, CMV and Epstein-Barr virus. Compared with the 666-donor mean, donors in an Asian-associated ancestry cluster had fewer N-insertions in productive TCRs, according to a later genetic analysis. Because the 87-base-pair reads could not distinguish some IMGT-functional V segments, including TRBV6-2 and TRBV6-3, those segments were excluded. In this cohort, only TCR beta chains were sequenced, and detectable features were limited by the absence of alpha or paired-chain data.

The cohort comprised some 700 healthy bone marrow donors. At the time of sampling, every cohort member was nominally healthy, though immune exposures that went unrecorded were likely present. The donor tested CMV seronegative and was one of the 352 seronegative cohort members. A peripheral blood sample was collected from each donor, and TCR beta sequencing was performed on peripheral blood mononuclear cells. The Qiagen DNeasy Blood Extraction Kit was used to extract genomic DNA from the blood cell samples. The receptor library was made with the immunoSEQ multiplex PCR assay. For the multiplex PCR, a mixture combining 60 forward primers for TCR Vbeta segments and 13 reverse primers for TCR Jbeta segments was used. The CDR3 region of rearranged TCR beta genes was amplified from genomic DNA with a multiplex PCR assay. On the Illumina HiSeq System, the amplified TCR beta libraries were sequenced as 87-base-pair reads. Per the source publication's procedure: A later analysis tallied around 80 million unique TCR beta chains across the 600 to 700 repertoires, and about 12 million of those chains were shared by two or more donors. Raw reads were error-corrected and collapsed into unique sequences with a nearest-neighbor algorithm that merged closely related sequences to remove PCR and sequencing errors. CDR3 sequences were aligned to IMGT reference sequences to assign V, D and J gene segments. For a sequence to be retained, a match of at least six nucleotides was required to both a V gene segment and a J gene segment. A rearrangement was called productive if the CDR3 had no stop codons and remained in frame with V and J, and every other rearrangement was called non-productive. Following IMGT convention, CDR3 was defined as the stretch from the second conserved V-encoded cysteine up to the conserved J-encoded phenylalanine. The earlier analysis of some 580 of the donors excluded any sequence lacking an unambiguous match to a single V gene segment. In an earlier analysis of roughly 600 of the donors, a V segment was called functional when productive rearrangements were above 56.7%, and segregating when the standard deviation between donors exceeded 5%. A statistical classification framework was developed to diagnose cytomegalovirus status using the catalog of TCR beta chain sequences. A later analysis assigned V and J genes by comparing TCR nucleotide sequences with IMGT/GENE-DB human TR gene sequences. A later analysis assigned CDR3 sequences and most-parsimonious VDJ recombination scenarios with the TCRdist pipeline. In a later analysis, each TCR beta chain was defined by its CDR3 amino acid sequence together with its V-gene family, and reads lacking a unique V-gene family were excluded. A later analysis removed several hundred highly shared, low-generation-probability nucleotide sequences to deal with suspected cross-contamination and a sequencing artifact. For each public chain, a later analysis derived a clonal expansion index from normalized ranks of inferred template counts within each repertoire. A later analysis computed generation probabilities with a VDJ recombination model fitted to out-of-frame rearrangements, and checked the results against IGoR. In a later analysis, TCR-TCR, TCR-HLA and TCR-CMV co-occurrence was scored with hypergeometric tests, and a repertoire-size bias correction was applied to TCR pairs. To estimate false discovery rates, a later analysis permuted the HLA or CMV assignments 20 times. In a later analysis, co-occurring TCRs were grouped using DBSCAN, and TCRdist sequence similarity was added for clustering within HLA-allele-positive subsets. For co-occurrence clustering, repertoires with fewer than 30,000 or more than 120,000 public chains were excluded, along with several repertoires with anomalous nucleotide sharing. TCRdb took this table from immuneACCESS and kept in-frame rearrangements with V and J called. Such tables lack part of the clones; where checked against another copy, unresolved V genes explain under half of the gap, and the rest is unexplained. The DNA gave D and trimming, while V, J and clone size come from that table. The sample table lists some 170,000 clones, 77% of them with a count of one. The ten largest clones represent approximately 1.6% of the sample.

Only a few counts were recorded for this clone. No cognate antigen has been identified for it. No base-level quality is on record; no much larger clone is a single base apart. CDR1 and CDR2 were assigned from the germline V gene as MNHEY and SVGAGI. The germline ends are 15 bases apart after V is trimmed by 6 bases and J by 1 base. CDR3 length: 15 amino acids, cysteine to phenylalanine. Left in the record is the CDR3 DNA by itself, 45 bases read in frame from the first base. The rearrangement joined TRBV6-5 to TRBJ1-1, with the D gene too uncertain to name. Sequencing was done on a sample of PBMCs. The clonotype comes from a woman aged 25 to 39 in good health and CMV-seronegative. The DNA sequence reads TGTGCCAGCAGGTTAACAGCCTTCGGGAACACTGAAGCTTTCTTT. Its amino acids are CASRLTAFGNTEAFF.